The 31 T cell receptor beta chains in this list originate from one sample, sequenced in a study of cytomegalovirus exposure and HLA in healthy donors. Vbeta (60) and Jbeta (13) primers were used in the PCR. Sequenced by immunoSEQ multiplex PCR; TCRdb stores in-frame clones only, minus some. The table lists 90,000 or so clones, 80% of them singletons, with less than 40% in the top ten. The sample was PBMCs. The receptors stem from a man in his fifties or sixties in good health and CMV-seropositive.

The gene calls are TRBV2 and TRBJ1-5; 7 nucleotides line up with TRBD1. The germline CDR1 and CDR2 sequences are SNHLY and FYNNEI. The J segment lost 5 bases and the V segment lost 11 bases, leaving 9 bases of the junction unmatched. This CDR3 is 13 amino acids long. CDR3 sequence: CAGRQGLDQPQHF. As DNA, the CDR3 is TGTGCCGGACGACAGGGTTTAGATCAGCCCCAGCATTTT. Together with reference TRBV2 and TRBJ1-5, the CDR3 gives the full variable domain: EPEVTQTPSHQVTQMGQEVILRCVPISNHLYFYWYRQILGQKVEFLVSFYNNEISEKSEIFDDQFSVERPDGSNFTLKIRSTKLEDSAMYFCAGRQGLDQPQHFGDGTRLSIL.

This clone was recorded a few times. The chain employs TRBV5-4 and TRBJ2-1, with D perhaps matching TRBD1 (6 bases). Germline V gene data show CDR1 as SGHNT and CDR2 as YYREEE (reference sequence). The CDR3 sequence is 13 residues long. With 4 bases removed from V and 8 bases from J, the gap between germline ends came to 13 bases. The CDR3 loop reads CASSPQGFDEQFF. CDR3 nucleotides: TGTGCCAGCAGCCCCCAGGGGTTTGATGAGCAGTTCTTC.

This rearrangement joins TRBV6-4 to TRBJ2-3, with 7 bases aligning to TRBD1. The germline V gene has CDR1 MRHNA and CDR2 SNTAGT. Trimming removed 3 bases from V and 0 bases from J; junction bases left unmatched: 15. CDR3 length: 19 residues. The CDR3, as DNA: TGTGCCAGCAGTGAGAGAAAGAAAGCCGGGACAGAGAGCACAGATACGCAGTATTTT. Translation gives CASSERKKAGTESTDTQYF.

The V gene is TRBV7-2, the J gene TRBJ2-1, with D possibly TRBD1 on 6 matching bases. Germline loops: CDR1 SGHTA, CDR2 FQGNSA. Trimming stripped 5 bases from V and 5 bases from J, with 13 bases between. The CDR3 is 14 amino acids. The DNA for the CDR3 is TGTGCCAGCAGCCCGAGACAGGCCCACAATGAGCAGTTCTTC. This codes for CASSPRQAHNEQFF.

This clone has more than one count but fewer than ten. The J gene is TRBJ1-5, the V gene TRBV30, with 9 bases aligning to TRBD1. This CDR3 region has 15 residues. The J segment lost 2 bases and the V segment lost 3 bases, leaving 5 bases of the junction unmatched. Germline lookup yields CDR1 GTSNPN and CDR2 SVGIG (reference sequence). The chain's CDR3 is CAWSSGTGRNQPQHF. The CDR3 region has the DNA TGTGCCTGGAGCTCCGGGACAGGGCGCAATCAGCCCCAGCATTTT. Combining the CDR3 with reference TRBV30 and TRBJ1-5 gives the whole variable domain SQTIHQWPATLVQPVGSPLSLECTVEGTSNPNLYWYRQAAGRGLQLLFYSVGIGQISSEVPQNLSASRPQDRQFILSSKKLLLSDSGFYLCAWSSGTGRNQPQHFGDGTRLSIL.

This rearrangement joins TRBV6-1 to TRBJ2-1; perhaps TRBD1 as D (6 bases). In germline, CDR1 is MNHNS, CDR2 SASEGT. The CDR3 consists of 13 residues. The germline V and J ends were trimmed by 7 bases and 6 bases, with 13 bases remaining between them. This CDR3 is CASTEGQFNEQFF. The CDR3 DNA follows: TGTGCCAGCACCGAGGGACAATTCAATGAGCAGTTCTTC.

The CDR3 reads CASSLIGTSEYNEQFF. CDR3 DNA sequence: TGTGCCAGCAGCTTAATAGGGACTAGCGAGTACAATGAGCAGTTCTTC. The gene calls are TRBV7-3 and TRBJ2-1; 10 bases agree with TRBD2. V gave up 1 base and J gave up 4 bases; unmatched junction bases: 4. This CDR3 has 16 residues. CDR1 and CDR2 (germline): SGHTA, FQGTGA. Variable domain in full (rest from reference TRBV7-3 and TRBJ2-1): GAGVSQTPSNKVTEKGKYVELRCDPISGHTALYWYRQSLGQGPEFLIYFQGTGAADDSGLPNDRFFAVRPEGSVSTLKIQRTERGDSAVYLCASSLIGTSEYNEQFFGPGTRLTVL.

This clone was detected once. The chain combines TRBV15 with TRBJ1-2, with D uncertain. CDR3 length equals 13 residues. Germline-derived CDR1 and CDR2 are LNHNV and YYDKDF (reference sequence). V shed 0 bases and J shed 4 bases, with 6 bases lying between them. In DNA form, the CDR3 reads TGTGCCACCAGCAGAGAGGCAGGCTATGGCTACACCTTC. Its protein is CATSREAGYGYTF.

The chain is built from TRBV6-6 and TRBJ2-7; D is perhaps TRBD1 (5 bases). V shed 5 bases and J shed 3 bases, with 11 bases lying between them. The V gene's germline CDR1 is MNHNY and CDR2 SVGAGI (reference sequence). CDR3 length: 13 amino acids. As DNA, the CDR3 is TGTGCCAGCAGTGACAGATCCTACTACGAGCAGTACTTC. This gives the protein CASSDRSYYEQYF.

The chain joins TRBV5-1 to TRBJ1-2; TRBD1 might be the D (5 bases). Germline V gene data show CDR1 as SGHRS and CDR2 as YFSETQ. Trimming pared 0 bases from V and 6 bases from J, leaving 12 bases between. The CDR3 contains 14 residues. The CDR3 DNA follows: TGCGCCAGCAGCTTGGCCCTGGGGGAGGATGGCTACACCTTC. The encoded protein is CASSLALGEDGYTF.

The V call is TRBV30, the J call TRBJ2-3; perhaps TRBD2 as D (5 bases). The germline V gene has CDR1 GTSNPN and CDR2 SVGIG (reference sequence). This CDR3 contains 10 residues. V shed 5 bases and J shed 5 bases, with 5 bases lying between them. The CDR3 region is CAWGLDTQYF. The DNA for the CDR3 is TGTGCCTGGGGACTAGATACGCAGTATTTT.

The CDR3 region has the DNA TGTGCCAGCAGTTCGAGGACAGGGAACACTGAAGCTTTCTTT. Translated: CASSSRTGNTEAFF. The rearrangement links TRBV27 to TRBJ1-1; TRBD1 agrees at 7 bases. J was trimmed by 1 base and V by 4 bases; bases with no gene match: 3. Germline V gene lookup returns CDR1 MNHEY and CDR2 SMNVEV (reference sequence). CDR3 length equals 14 residues.

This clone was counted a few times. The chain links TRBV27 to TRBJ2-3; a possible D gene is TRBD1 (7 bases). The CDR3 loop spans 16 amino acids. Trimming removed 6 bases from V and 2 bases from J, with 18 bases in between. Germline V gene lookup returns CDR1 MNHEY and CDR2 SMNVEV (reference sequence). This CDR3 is CASRPGGRSFTDTQYF. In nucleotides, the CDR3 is TGTGCCAGCAGGCCAGGGGGGCGGTCATTCACAGATACGCAGTATTTT.

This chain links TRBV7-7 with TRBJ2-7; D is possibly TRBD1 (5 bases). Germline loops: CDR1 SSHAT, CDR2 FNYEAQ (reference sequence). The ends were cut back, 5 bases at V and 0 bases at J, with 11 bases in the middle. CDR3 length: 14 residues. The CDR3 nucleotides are TGTGCCAGCAGCCCCCGTAGGGGCTCCTACGAGCAGTACTTC. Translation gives CASSPRRGSYEQYF.

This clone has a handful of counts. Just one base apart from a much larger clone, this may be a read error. In DNA form, the CDR3 reads TGTGCCAGCAGCCCCCGGACTAGCGTGCCGTACTTC. Encoded protein: CASSPRTSVPYF. The chain carries TRBV7-2 and TRBJ2-7; TRBD2 agrees at 9 bases. This CDR3 has 12 residues. The ends lost 5 bases at V and 12 bases at J; junction bases unmatched: 8. Per the germline V gene, CDR1 is SGHTA and CDR2 is FQGNSA.

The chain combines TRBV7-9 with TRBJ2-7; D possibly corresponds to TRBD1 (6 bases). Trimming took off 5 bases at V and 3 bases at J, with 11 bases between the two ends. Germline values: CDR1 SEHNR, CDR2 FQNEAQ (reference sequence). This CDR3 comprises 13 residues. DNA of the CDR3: TGTGCCAGCAGCCCGACACAGGGCTACGAGCAGTACTTC. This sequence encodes CASSPTQGYEQYF.

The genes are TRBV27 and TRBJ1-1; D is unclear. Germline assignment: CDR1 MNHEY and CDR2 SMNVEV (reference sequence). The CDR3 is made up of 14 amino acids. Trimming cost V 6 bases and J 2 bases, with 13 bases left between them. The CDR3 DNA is TGTGCCAGCAGAGAAAGAGGGTTTAACACTGAAGCTTTCTTT. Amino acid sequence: CASRERGFNTEAFF.

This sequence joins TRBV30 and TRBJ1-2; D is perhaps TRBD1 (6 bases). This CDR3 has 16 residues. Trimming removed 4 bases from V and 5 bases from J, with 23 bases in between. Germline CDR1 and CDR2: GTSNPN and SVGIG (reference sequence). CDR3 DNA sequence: TGTGCCTGGATTTGGACAGCCCATTTGTCGGGTTATGGCTACACCTTC. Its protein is CAWIWTAHLSGYGYTF.

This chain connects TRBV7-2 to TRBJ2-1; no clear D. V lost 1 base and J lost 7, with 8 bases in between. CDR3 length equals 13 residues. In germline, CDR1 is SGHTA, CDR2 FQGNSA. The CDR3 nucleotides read TGTGCCAGCAGCTTAGGAGGTGGGAATGAGCAGTTCTTC. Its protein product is CASSLGGGNEQFF.

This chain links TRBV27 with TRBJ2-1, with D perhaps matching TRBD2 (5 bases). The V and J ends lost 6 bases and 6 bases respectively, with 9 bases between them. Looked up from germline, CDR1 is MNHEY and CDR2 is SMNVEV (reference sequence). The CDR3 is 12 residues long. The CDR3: CASSQRGNEQFF. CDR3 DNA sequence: TGTGCCAGCAGCCAACGGGGCAATGAGCAGTTCTTC.

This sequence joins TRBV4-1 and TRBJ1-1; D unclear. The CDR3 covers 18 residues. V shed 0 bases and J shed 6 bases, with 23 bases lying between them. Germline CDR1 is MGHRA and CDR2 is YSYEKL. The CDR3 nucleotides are TGCGCCAGCAGCCAAGACGATCCAGGACTGGTGGGCCTCGCTGAAGCTTTCTTT. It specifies CASSQDDPGLVGLAEAFF.

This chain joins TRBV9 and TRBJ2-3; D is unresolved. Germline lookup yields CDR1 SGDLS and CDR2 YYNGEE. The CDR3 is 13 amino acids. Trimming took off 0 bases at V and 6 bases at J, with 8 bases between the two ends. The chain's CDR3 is CASSVVPEDTQYF. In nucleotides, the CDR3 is TGTGCCAGCAGCGTAGTCCCCGAGGATACGCAGTATTTT. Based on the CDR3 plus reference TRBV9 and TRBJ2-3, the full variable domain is DSGVTQTPKHLITATGQRVTLRCSPRSGDLSVYWYQQSLDQGLQFLIQYYNGEERAKGNILERFSAQQFPDLHSELNLSSLELGDSALYFCASSVVPEDTQYFGPGTRLTVL.

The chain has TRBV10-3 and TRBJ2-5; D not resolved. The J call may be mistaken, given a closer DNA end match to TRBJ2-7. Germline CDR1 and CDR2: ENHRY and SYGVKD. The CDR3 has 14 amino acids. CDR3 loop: CAISESLRYYEQYF. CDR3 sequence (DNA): TGTGCCATCAGTGAGTCGCTCAGATACTACGAGCAGTACTTC.

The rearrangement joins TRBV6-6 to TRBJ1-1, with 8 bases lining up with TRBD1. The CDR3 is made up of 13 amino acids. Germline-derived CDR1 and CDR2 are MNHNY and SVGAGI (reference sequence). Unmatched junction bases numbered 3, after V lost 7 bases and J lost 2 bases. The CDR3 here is CASMQGANTEAFF. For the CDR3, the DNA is TGTGCCAGCATGCAGGGGGCTAACACTGAAGCTTTCTTT.

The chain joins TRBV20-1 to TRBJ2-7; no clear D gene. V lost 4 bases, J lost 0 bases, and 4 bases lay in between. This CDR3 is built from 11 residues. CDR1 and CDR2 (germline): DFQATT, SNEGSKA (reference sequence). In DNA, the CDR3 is TGCAGTGCTATTAGCTCCTACGAGCAGTACTTC. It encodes CSAISSYEQYF.

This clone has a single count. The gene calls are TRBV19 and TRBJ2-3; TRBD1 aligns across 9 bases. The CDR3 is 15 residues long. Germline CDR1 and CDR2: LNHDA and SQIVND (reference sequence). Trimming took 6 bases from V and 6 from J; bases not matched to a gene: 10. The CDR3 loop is CASSGQGLFGDTQYF. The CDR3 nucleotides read TGTGCCAGTAGCGGACAGGGGTTGTTTGGGGATACGCAGTATTTT.

The CDR3 DNA reads as TGTGCCAGCAGCTTGAGAATTGGGGGGAAACTGTTTTTT. This codes for CASSLRIGGKLFF. The chain has TRBV5-8 and TRBJ1-4, with a possible D match to TRBD1 (5 bases). Germline values: CDR1 SGHTS, CDR2 YDEGEE. V lost 1 base and J lost 11, with 12 bases in between. The CDR3 contains 13 residues.

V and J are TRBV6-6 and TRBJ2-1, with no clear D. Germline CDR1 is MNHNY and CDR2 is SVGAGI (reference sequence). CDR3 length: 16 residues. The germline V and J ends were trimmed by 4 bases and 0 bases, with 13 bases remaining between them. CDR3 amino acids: CASSSSRPSSYNEQFF. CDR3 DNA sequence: TGTGCCAGCAGTTCGTCGAGGCCCAGCTCCTACAATGAGCAGTTCTTC.

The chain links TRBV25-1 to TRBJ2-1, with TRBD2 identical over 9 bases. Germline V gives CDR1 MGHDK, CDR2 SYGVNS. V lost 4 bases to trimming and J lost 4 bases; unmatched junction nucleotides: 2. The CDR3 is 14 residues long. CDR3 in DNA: TGTGCCAGCAGTGGGGGACTAGCTTACAATGAGCAGTTCTTC. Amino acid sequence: CASSGGLAYNEQFF.

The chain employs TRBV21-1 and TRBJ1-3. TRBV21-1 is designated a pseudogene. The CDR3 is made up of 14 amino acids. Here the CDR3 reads CASIRLSSGNTIYF. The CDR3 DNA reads TGTGCCAGCATCCGCTTGAGCTCTGGAAACACCATATATTTT.

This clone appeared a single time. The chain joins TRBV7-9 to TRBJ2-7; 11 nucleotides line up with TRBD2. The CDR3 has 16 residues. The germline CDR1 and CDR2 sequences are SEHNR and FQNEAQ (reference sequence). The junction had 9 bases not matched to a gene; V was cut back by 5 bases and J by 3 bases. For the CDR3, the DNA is TGTGCCAGCAGCACCGGGACTAGCGGATTCAACTACGAGCAGTACTTC. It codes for CASSTGTSGFNYEQYF.